Listed below are T cell receptor beta chains from one sample, sequenced in a study of blood T cell repertoires in COVID-19. Only in-frame clones appear in the TCRdb table, and some are missing; sequencing was by immunoSEQ multiplex PCR. Among about 380,000 clones, approximately 90% were seen once, and the ten largest hold roughly 1.2%. The material sequenced was PBMCs or T cells enriched from blood (not recorded which). These receptors all come from a woman aged 18-29 years who had recovered from COVID-19. Each CDR3 is given with its conserved first and last residue. Each record gives: J gene, D gene, V gene, clone size, CDR3 protein, CDR3 DNA. The D gene is left open where the match is weak. Only part of the rows carry a size: once, few, many, or a class if the clone is expanded.

J: TRBJ2-1
D: TRBD1
V: TRBV6-1
size: -
CDR3: CASSDPGQGYNEQFF
DNA: TGTGCCAGCAGTGATCCGGGACAGGGCTACAATGAGCAGTTCTTC

J: TRBJ2-7
D: TRBD1
V: TRBV2
size: -
CDR3: CASSPRTGTHEQYF
DNA: TGTGCCAGCAGTCCGCGGACAGGGACTCACGAGCAGTACTTC

J: TRBJ1-5
D: -
V: TRBV6-5
size: -
CDR3: CASTSRAANQPQHF
DNA: TGTGCCAGCACATCGAGGGCAGCTAATCAGCCCCAGCATTTT

J: TRBJ2-5
D: TRBD2
V: TRBV3-1/TRBV3-2
size: -
CDR3: CASSPPRTSGGAQQETQYF
DNA: TGTGCCAGCAGCCCCCCCCGGACTAGCGGGGGGGCCCAACAAGAGACCCAGTACTTC

J: TRBJ1-3
D: -
V: TRBV21-1
size: -
CDR3: CASSIRTGGYSGNTIYF
DNA: TGTGCCAGCAGCATAAGGACAGGGGGCTACTCTGGAAACACCATATATTTT

J: TRBJ2-1
D: TRBD2
V: TRBV4-1
size: -
CDR3: CASSPRLAGADEQFF
DNA: TGCGCCAGCAGCCCCCGACTAGCGGGGGCAGATGAGCAGTTCTTC

J: TRBJ2-7
D: -
V: TRBV27
size: -
CDR3: CASSDGDSYEQYF
DNA: TGTGCCAGCAGTGACGGGGACTCCTACGAGCAGTACTTC

J: TRBJ2-5
D: -
V: TRBV7-9
size: once
CDR3: CASSWESAIETQYF
DNA: TGTGCCAGCAGCTGGGAGTCGGCGATAGAGACCCAGTACTTC

J: TRBJ1-2
D: TRBD1
V: TRBV29-1
size: -
CDR3: CSAGGRDRGGYTF
DNA: TGCAGCGCCGGGGGAAGGGACAGGGGAGGCTACACCTTC

J: TRBJ2-1
D: TRBD2
V: TRBV11-2
size: -
CDR3: CASRPLAGAYNEQFF
DNA: TGTGCCAGCAGACCTCTAGCGGGGGCATACAATGAGCAGTTCTTC

J: TRBJ1-1
D: TRBD1
V: TRBV18
size: few
CDR3: CASSPPGGWGNTEAFF
DNA: TGTGCCAGCTCACCACCAGGGGGCTGGGGAAACACTGAAGCTTTCTTT

J: TRBJ1-3
D: TRBD1
V: TRBV10-3
size: -
CDR3: CAIRQGQGASGNTIYF
DNA: TGTGCCATCAGACAGGGACAGGGGGCGAGTGGAAACACCATATATTTT

J: TRBJ2-5
D: TRBD2
V: TRBV7-9
size: -
CDR3: CASSSYSGEETQYF
DNA: TGTGCCAGCAGCTCCTATAGCGGGGAAGAGACCCAGTACTTC

J: TRBJ1-3
D: -
V: TRBV30
size: -
CDR3: CAWSTGHSGNTIYF
DNA: TGTGCCTGGAGTACAGGGCACTCTGGAAACACCATATATTTT

J: TRBJ2-1
D: -
V: TRBV2
size: -
CDR3: CASSVTSFNEQFF
DNA: TGTGCCAGCAGCGTAACTAGTTTCAATGAGCAGTTCTTC

J: TRBJ1-5
D: -
V: TRBV21-1
size: few
CDR3: CASSNQKTGQGYVLRVPARQPQHF
DNA: TGTGCCAGCAGCAATCAAAAGACGGGACAGGGATATGTCCTACGAGTCCCGGCTCGCCAGCCCCAGCATTTT

J: TRBJ2-7
D: -
V: TRBV11-3
size: -
CDR3: CASSLGQTYEQYF
DNA: TGTGCCAGCAGCTTAGGGCAGACCTACGAGCAGTACTTC

J: TRBJ1-5
D: TRBD1
V: TRBV6-5
size: -
CDR3: CASSYVTGGNQPQHF
DNA: TGTGCCAGCAGTTACGTGACAGGGGGCAATCAGCCCCAGCATTTT

J: TRBJ2-2
D: -
V: TRBV5-5
size: -
CDR3: CASTSLGAGNTGELFF
DNA: TGTGCCAGCACCTCGCTGGGGGCCGGTAACACCGGGGAGCTGTTTTTT

J: TRBJ1-3
D: -
V: TRBV7-9
size: -
CDR3: CASSLLTGGNTIYF
DNA: TGTGCCAGCAGCTTATTGACGGGAGGAAACACCATATATTTT

J: TRBJ2-7
D: TRBD1
V: TRBV19
size: -
CDR3: CASSVLGTAEQYF
DNA: TGTGCCAGTAGTGTTCTTGGGACAGCCGAGCAGTACTTC

J: TRBJ2-2
D: -
V: TRBV28
size: once
CDR3: CASSPRTPANTGELFF
DNA: TGTGCCAGCAGTCCGAGGACACCCGCGAACACCGGGGAGCTGTTTTTT

J: TRBJ1-1
D: TRBD1
V: TRBV25-1
size: -
CDR3: CASSEGGQGVTEAFF
DNA: TGTGCCAGCAGTGAAGGTGGACAGGGAGTCACTGAAGCTTTCTTT

J: TRBJ1-4
D: TRBD1
V: TRBV30
size: -
CDR3: CAWSVLQGANEKLFF
DNA: TGTGCCTGGAGTGTATTACAGGGGGCTAATGAAAAACTGTTTTTT

J: TRBJ2-4
D: -
V: TRBV7-9
size: -
CDR3: CASSSHKDKAKNIQYF
DNA: TGTGCCAGCAGCTCCCATAAAGACAAAGCCAAAAACATTCAGTACTTC

J: TRBJ2-3
D: TRBD2
V: TRBV10-3
size: once
CDR3: CAIKGTSSFTDTQYF
DNA: TGTGCCATCAAGGGGACTAGTTCTTTTACAGATACGCAGTATTTT

J: TRBJ1-5
D: -
V: TRBV27
size: -
CDR3: CASTARGAGNQPQHF
DNA: TGTGCCAGCACCGCGCGGGGGGCTGGCAATCAGCCCCAGCATTTT

J: TRBJ2-7
D: TRBD1
V: TRBV7-9
size: -
CDR3: CASSDGQGMNEQYF
DNA: TGTGCCAGCAGCGACGGACAGGGGATGAACGAGCAGTACTTC

J: TRBJ1-5
D: -
V: TRBV19
size: -
CDR3: CASSMFDKGNQPQHF
DNA: TGTGCCAGTAGTATGTTCGACAAGGGCAATCAGCCCCAGCATTTT

J: TRBJ2-7
D: -
V: TRBV7-8
size: -
CDR3: CASSLGGTNHEQYF
DNA: TGTGCCAGCAGCTTAGGAGGGACAAATCACGAGCAGTACTTC

J: TRBJ1-4
D: -
V: TRBV7-9
size: -
CDR3: CASSKLPLGGENEKLFF
DNA: TGTGCCAGCAGCAAGCTACCCCTCGGAGGGGAGAATGAAAAACTGTTTTTT

J: TRBJ2-1
D: TRBD1
V: TRBV6-6
size: -
CDR3: CASSYIRGHLRNEQFF
DNA: TGTGCCAGCAGTTATATCAGGGGGCACTTAAGGAATGAGCAGTTCTTC

J: TRBJ2-2
D: TRBD2
V: TRBV18
size: -
CDR3: CASSRQGGTGELFF
DNA: TGTGCCAGCTCACGGCAGGGAGGGACCGGGGAGCTGTTTTTT

J: TRBJ1-1
D: TRBD1
V: TRBV18
size: -
CDR3: CASSPGQYTEAFF
DNA: TGTGCCAGCTCACCGGGACAGTACACTGAAGCTTTCTTT

J: TRBJ2-2
D: -
V: TRBV11-3
size: -
CDR3: CASSTGTGELFF
DNA: TGTGCCAGCAGCACAGGGACCGGGGAGCTGTTTTTT

J: TRBJ1-1
D: -
V: TRBV27
size: -
CDR3: CASSLRGGRPMNTEAFF
DNA: TGTGCCAGCAGTTTAAGGGGTGGCAGGCCCATGAACACTGAAGCTTTCTTT